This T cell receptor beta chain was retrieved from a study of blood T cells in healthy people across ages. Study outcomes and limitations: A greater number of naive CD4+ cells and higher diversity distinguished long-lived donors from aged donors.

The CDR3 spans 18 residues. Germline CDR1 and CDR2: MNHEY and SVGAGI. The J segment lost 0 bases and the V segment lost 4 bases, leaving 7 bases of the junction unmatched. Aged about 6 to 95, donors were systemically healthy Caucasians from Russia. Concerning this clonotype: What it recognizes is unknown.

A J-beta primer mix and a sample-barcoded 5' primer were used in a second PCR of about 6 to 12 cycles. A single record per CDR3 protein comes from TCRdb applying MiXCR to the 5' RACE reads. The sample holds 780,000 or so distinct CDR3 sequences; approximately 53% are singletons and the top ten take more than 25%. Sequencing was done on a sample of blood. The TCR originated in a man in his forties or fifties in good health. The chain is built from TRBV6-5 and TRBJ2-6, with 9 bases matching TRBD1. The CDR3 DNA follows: TGTGCCAGCAGTTCCCCGGGACAGGGAATCTCTGGGGCCAACGTCCTGACTTTC. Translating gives CASSSPGQGISGANVLTF.